Shown below are 29 T cell receptor beta chains from a single sample sequenced in a study of T cell repertoires in cytomegalovirus infection. A single record per CDR3 protein comes from TCRdb applying MiXCR to the reads. The sample shows 450,000 to 550,000 distinct CDR3 sequences, roughly 42% of them seen only once. No antigen has been identified for these receptors. This sample comprised cultured PBMCs, obtained from culture after CMV antigen stimulation. Source of these receptors: a human donor in good health (CMV status not recorded). Some clones in this sample may be carry-over from other donors' samples.

Details on this clonotype: At one end, the junction sequence differs from germline, possibly due to a read error. The chain couples TRBV27 to TRBJ1-1; a possible D gene is TRBD1 (5 bases). Looked up from germline, CDR1 is MNHEY and CDR2 is SMNVEV (reference sequence). This CDR3 has 15 residues. The CDR3 protein is CASSLSSGLNTEALF. The CDR3, as DNA: TGTGCCAGCAGTTTATCCTCGGGACTGAACACTGAAGCTTTGTTT.

This chain joins TRBV12-3 or TRBV12-4 and TRBJ2-3; tentative D call: TRBD2 (5 bases). The CDR3 runs to 15 residues. The V and J ends lost 3 bases and 5 bases respectively, with 15 bases between them. The CDR3 protein is CASSLVGVGKDTQYF. The CDR3 nucleotides read TGTGCCAGCAGTTTGGTCGGGGTTGGAAAAGATACGCAGTATTTT.

The rearrangement uses TRBV7-6 and TRBJ2-1; maybe TRBD2 (5 bases). The V end lost 5 bases, the J end lost 5 bases, and 16 bases lay between the germline ends. Germline CDR1 reads SGHVS; CDR2 reads FNYEAQ. The CDR3 is 15 residues long. CDR3 sequence reads: CASSPSTGINNEQFF. CDR3 nucleotides: TGTGCCAGCAGCCCATCGACCGGGATTAACAATGAGCAGTTCTTC.

This chain uses TRBV19 with TRBJ1-1; weak D call: TRBD1 (6 bases). Trimming took off 3 bases at V and 9 bases at J, with 11 bases between the two ends. The CDR3 has 12 amino acids. The V gene's germline CDR1 is LNHDA and CDR2 SQIVND (reference sequence). CDR3 nucleotide sequence: TGTGCCAGTAGTATCCGGGGGGCGCAAGCTTTCTTT. This gives the protein CASSIRGAQAFF.

The chain employs TRBV7-4 and TRBJ1-1; 9 bases match TRBD1. The junction had 7 bases not matched to a gene; V was cut back by 5 bases and J by 3 bases. The germline CDR1 and CDR2 sequences are SGHVT and SQSDAQ. The CDR3 runs to 15 residues. CDR3 sequence (DNA): TGTGCCAGCAGCCCAATACAGGGGGCTGACACTGAAGCTTTCTTT. It translates to CASSPIQGADTEAFF.

This clonotype has a single count. The V gene is TRBV6-1, the J gene TRBJ2-7; D is uncertain. Germline V gives CDR1 MNHNS, CDR2 SASEGT. The length of the CDR3 is 15 residues. The V end was cut by 2 bases, the J end by 4 bases, with 15 bases between. The DNA for the CDR3 is TGTGCCAGCAGTGAAAAGGTTCTACATGGTTACGAGCAGTACTTC. The encoded protein is CASSEKVLHGYEQYF.

The CDR3 nucleotides read TGTGCCAGCAGCTTAGGGTGGACAGGGTCGAATGGCTACACCTTC. It yields the protein CASSLGWTGSNGYTF. The V and J genes are TRBV7-8 and TRBJ1-2; 8 nucleotides match TRBD1. The V segment lost 1 base and the J segment 6 bases; nucleotides outside the gene matches: 7. Germline V gives CDR1 SGHVS, CDR2 FQNEAQ. The CDR3 sequence is 15 residues long.

The chain couples TRBV14 to TRBJ2-1; 9 bases are a match to TRBD2. The J segment lost 11 bases and the V segment lost 6 bases, leaving 11 bases of the junction unmatched. Germline V CDR1 and CDR2: SGHDN, FVKESK. The CDR3 extends over 14 amino acids. The CDR3 protein is CASRLSSSGIKQFF. CDR3 DNA: TGTGCCAGCAGGCTTAGTTCTAGCGGGATAAAGCAGTTCTTC.

The count of this clonotype is one. Sequence at one end of the junction differs from germline and may be a read error. The chain combines TRBV6-2 or TRBV6-3 with TRBJ1-1; the D is unclear. The CDR3 runs to 14 residues. The germline CDR1 and CDR2 sequences are MNHEY and SVGEGT. The CDR3 nucleotides are TGTGCCAGCACTTACACCCCTGAGGGAACTGAAGCTTTCTTT. Its translation is CASTYTPEGTEAFF.

This clonotype was seen a handful of times. This chain joins TRBV7-8 and TRBJ1-3; possible D gene TRBD1, 5 bases. The V end was cut by 3 bases, the J end by 0 bases, with 15 bases between. CDR3 length: 17 amino acids. Germline CDR1 SGHVS, CDR2 FQNEAQ. The CDR3 here is CASSLGTRDRSGNTIYF. CDR3 sequence (DNA): TGTGCCAGCAGCTTGGGGACTCGGGACCGCTCTGGAAACACCATATATTTT.

This sequence joins TRBV2 and TRBJ2-3, with 7 bases matching TRBD2. The CDR3 runs 13 residues. J gave up 9 bases and V 7 bases, and 10 bases lay outside the gene matches. Germline V gene sequence: CDR1 SNHLY, CDR2 FYNNEI. CDR3 in amino acids: CASKRGPGTTQYF. CDR3 sequence (DNA): TGTGCCAGCAAGCGGGGTCCAGGGACCACGCAGTATTTT.

This clonotype turned up a few times. The chain employs TRBV7-2 and TRBJ1-5, with 8 positions matching TRBD1. Looked up from germline, CDR1 is SGHTA and CDR2 is FQGNSA. V trimming: 5 bases; J trimming: 3 bases; junction bases outside the gene matches: 9. This CDR3 is built from 16 residues. The CDR3 region is CASSPWTGSDNQPQHF. In nucleotides, the CDR3 is TGTGCCAGCAGCCCTTGGACAGGGAGTGACAATCAGCCCCAGCATTTT.

V and J are TRBV29-1 and TRBJ2-5; D gene unclear. This CDR3 has 12 amino acids. Between the trimmed V and J ends, which lost 4 bases and 4 bases, there was a span of 10 bases. Germline CDR1 SQVTM, CDR2 ANQGSEA. The CDR3 region is CSVGPGRETQYF. CDR3 in DNA: TGCAGCGTTGGGCCCGGTAGAGAGACCCAGTACTTC. The whole variable domain, remainder taken from reference TRBV29-1 and TRBJ2-5, is SAVISQKPSRDICQRGTSLTIQCQVDSQVTMMFWYRQQPGQSLTLIATANQGSEATYESGFVIDKFPISRPNLTFSTLTVSNMSPEDSSIYLCSVGPGRETQYFGPGTRLLVL.

At least ten counts were recorded for this clonotype. V and J are TRBV7-2 and TRBJ2-7; D is uncertain. V shed 1 base and J shed 2 bases, with 9 bases lying between them. The germline gives CDR1 SGHTA, CDR2 FQGNSA. This CDR3 contains 14 residues. The CDR3 bases are TGTGCCAGCAGCTTAGAGGGCGGTCCCTACGAGCAGTACTTC. It specifies CASSLEGGPYEQYF.

The chain combines TRBV11-2 with TRBJ2-5; 11 nucleotides match TRBD2. The CDR3 extends over 15 amino acids. Germline V CDR1 and CDR2: SGHAT, FQNNGV. Trimming at V came to 5 bases and at J to 5 bases, leaving 7 bases not matched to a gene. CDR3 nucleotide sequence: TGTGCCAGCAGCCAACTAGCGGGAGATTCGGAGACCCAGTACTTC. This sequence encodes CASSQLAGDSETQYF.

This clonotype was observed a handful of times. For the CDR3, the DNA is TGTGCCAGCAGCTTTCCGGGACAGGGAATTGGCTACACCTTC. Translated: CASSFPGQGIGYTF. The V call is TRBV7-6, the J call TRBJ1-2; 9 bases match TRBD1. V was clipped by 3 bases and J by 7 bases; unmatched bases: 6. Germline assignment: CDR1 SGHVS and CDR2 FNYEAQ. CDR3 length equals 14 residues.

There are a few counts of this clonotype. V usage is TRBV24-1 and J usage is TRBJ1-1; 7 bases agree with TRBD1. Trimming cost V 3 bases and J 0 bases; bases outside gene matches: 9. Germline-derived CDR1 and CDR2 are KGHDR and SFDVKD. This CDR3 contains 17 residues. Written as DNA, the CDR3 is TGTGCCACCAGTGATCCACAGGGGAGGTCGGTGAACACTGAAGCTTTCTTT. Its protein is CATSDPQGRSVNTEAFF.

The chain links TRBV28 to TRBJ2-7; D gene ambiguous. V was pared by 3 bases and J by 0 bases, with 12 bases between. CDR1 and CDR2 (germline): MDHEN, SYDVKM. The CDR3 covers 15 residues. This chain's CDR3 is CASSFLSGYSYEQYF. The DNA for the CDR3 is TGTGCCAGCAGTTTTTTATCGGGCTACTCCTACGAGCAGTACTTC.

This CDR3 reads CASSPIHRGVGEQYF. CDR3 in DNA: TGCGCCAGCAGCCCTATTCACAGGGGAGTGGGCGAGCAGTACTTC. V usage is TRBV4-3 and J usage is TRBJ2-7; 7 bases map to TRBD1. The V segment lost 4 bases and the J segment 6 bases; nucleotides outside the gene matches: 12. The CDR3 covers 15 residues. CDR1 LGHNA and CDR2 YSLEER come from the germline V gene.

V is TRBV2 and J is TRBJ2-2; TRBD1 matches at 8 bases. The CDR3 consists of 15 residues. With 7 bases clipped from V and 5 bases from J, the junction kept 9 bases outside the gene matches. Germline V gene data show CDR1 as SNHLY and CDR2 as FYNNEI. This CDR3 is CASTFDRGGTGELFF. The CDR3 nucleotides read TGTGCCAGCACCTTCGACAGGGGCGGGACCGGGGAGCTGTTTTTT. The full variable domain, its missing parts supplied by reference TRBV2 and TRBJ2-2, is EPEVTQTPSHQVTQMGQEVILRCVPISNHLYFYWYRQILGQKVEFLVSFYNNEISEKSEIFDDQFSVERPDGSNFTLKIRSTKLEDSAMYFCASTFDRGGTGELFFGEGSRLTVL.

The chain recombines TRBV11-1 with TRBJ2-1; maybe TRBD1 (6 bases). V was trimmed by 6 bases and J by 7 bases, leaving 16 bases between them. This CDR3 comprises 14 residues. Germline values: CDR1 SGHAT, CDR2 FQDESV (reference sequence). CDR3 bases: TGTGCCAGCAGTCCCCGGGACAAGCCAAATGAGCAGTTCTTC. The encoded protein is CASSPRDKPNEQFF.

V is TRBV7-8 and J is TRBJ2-7; D ambiguous. The CDR3 totals 13 residues. The V end was cut by 1 base, the J end by 3 bases, with 7 bases between. The V gene's germline CDR1 is SGHVS and CDR2 FQNEAQ. The CDR3 DNA reads TGTGCCAGCAGCTTAGGCTTTAACTACGAGCAGTACTTC. Residues: CASSLGFNYEQYF.

The sample holds a few counts of this clonotype. The chain recombines TRBV28 with TRBJ2-5; 7 positions agree with TRBD1. The ends lost 5 bases at V and 3 bases at J; junction bases unmatched: 12. Looked up from germline, CDR1 is MDHEN and CDR2 is SYDVKM. This CDR3 comprises 16 residues. The CDR3 here is CASSDIQTGRKETQYF. CDR3 sequence (DNA): TGTGCCAGCAGTGATATCCAGACAGGGCGGAAAGAGACCCAGTACTTC.

This clonotype was counted many times. The chain recombines TRBV7-8 with TRBJ2-3; 16 bases agree with TRBD2. CDR1 is SGHVS and CDR2 is FQNEAQ in the germline V gene. V lost 6 bases to trimming and J lost 5 bases; unmatched junction nucleotides: 5. CDR3 length: 16 amino acids. The CDR3 protein is CASRGLAGGPVDTQYF. DNA of the CDR3: TGTGCCAGCAGGGGACTAGCGGGGGGGCCTGTAGATACGCAGTATTTT. The full variable domain, its missing parts supplied by reference TRBV7-8 and TRBJ2-3, is GAGVSQSPRYKVAKRGQDVALRCDPISGHVSLFWYQQALGQGPEFLTYFQNEAQLDKSGLPSDRFFAERPEGSVSTLKIQRTQQEDSAVYLCASRGLAGGPVDTQYFGPGTRLTVL.

The rearrangement links TRBV10-2 to TRBJ2-1, with TRBD2 matching 11 bases. Germline V gene lookup returns CDR1 WSHSY and CDR2 SAAADI. This CDR3 is built from 15 residues. V shed 2 bases and J 6 bases; nucleotides not matched to a gene: 3. The CDR3 nucleotides are TGCGCCAGCAGTGAGAGGCTAGCGGGAGGCAATGAGCAGTTCTTC. Protein product: CASSERLAGGNEQFF.

The chain carries TRBV12-3 or TRBV12-4 and TRBJ2-5; a possible D gene is TRBD2 (6 bases). V was pared by 5 bases and J by 4 bases, with 17 bases between. The CDR3 is 15 amino acids. DNA for the CDR3: TGTGCCAGCAGTGCCCGGAGGGCATCGGCAGAGACCCAGTACTTC. The encoded protein is CASSARRASAETQYF.

This clonotype was observed a few times. The gene calls are TRBV7-9 and TRBJ1-2, with unresolved D. Trimming left V 4 bases short and J 4 bases short, with 19 bases between. The germline V gene has CDR1 SEHNR and CDR2 FQNEAQ (reference sequence). CDR3 length: 16 residues. The CDR3 protein is CASSSPSGGIAYGYTF. The CDR3 DNA is TGTGCCAGCAGCTCCCCCTCGGGAGGGATCGCCTATGGCTACACCTTC.

This sequence joins TRBV12-3 or TRBV12-4 and TRBJ1-4, with D maybe TRBD1 (5 bases). V was clipped by 2 bases and J by 3 bases, with 10 bases between them. This CDR3 contains 15 residues. In DNA form, the CDR3 reads TGTGCCAGCAGTTTATTTGGGGACCCTAATGAAAAACTGTTTTTT. Its protein product is CASSLFGDPNEKLFF.

This clonotype was counted between two and nine times. CDR3 sequence: CASGGTGTDTQYF. For the CDR3, the DNA is TGTGCCAGCGGGGGGACTGGCACAGATACGCAGTATTTT. V is TRBV7-9 and J is TRBJ2-3; D perhaps matches TRBD2 (6 bases). CDR1 is SEHNR, CDR2 FQNEAQ, per germline (reference sequence). This CDR3 contains 13 residues. V was cut by 8 bases and J by 1 base, with 10 bases left in between. The whole variable domain, remainder taken from reference TRBV7-9 and TRBJ2-3, is DTGVSQNPRHKITKRGQNVTFRCDPISEHNRLYWYRQTLGQGPEFLTYFQNEAQLEKSRLLSDRFSAERPKGSFSTLEIQRTEQGDSAMYLCASGGTGTDTQYFGPGTRLTVL.